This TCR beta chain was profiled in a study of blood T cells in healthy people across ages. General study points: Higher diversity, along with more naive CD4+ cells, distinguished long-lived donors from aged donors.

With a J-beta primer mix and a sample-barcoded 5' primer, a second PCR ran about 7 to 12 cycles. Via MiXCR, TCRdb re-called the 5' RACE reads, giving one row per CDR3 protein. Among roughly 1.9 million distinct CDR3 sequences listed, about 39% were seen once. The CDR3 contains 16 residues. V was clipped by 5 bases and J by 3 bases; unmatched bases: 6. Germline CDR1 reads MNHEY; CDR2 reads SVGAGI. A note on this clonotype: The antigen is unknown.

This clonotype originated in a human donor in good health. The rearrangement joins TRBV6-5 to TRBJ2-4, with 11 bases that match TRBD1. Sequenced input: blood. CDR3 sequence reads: CASSPGTGGYKNIQYF. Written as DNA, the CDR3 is TGTGCCAGCAGTCCCGGGACAGGGGGGTACAAAAACATTCAGTACTTC.